This T cell receptor beta chain is drawn from a study of CD8 T cells in Susac syndrome. Study-wide findings and caveats: It was acknowledged in the study that its TCR sequencing and HLA analysis involved a relatively small number of individuals.

This CDR3 has 13 amino acids. Per the germline V gene, CDR1 is LGHNA and CDR2 is YNFKEQ. Trimming left V 1 base short and J 8 bases short, with 9 bases between. After extraction with the RNeasy kit, about 0.45 to 1 ug of the RNA was reverse transcribed using random hexamers. The immunoSEQ assay covered 54 Vbeta and 13 Jbeta segments for CDR3. TCRdb re-analysed the immunoSEQ multiplex PCR reads in MiXCR, keeping a single row per CDR3 protein. The sample contains approximately 120,000 distinct CDR3 sequences, around 95% of which appear only once. TCR beta sequences were obtained from blood CD8+ and CD4+ T cells. Of note for this clonotype: Its target is not known.

The sequence was obtained from a human donor in good health. V is TRBV4-2 and J is TRBJ2-4, with a tentative D call TRBD1 (5 bases). The sequencing sample was made of CD4+ T cells from PBMCs. This chain's CDR3 is CASSQGRADIQYF. DNA for the CDR3: TGTGCCAGCAGCCAAGGCAGGGCTGACATTCAGTACTTC.